One and the same sample provided the 2 T cell receptor beta chains below, sequenced in a study of T-cell reconstitution after alpha-beta-depleted transplantation in children listed by TCRdb under 2016. The treatment or condition label, as the study defines it: allogeneic hematopoietic cell transplantation with graft depleted of TCRalphabeta T cells and CD19 B cells. The library came from PCR. The listed sequencing device is Illumina HiSeq 2500. To normalize quantification of the TCRbeta repertoire, the TCR libraries were built with molecular barcoding that relied on unique molecular identifiers. TCRdb cleaned the public reads at Q25 with fastp, built clones with MiXCR and kept in-frame beta chains. All rows with the same CDR3 protein become a single entry with the most common DNA and genes. This sample lists under 400,000 distinct CDR3 sequences; around 20% were detected once. Of the sample, 11% is held by the ten largest clones.

Sequenced here: PBMCs, mostly from graft donor cells, sampled 180 days after TCRalphabeta/CD19-depleted stem cell transplant. These TCRs come from a male patient between 5 and 17 years old who had a stem cell transplant for acute lymphoblastic leukemia, so the T cells may come from the graft donor.

The V call is TRBV27, the J call TRBJ2-7, with D perhaps given as TRBD1 or TRBD2 (5 bases each). CDR1 and CDR2 (germline): MNHEY, SMNVEV (reference sequence). Trimming pared 6 bases from V and 4 bases from J, leaving 13 bases between. The CDR3 sequence is 13 residues long. This CDR3 reads CASSGIDSYEQYF. For the CDR3, the DNA is TGTGCCAGCAGCGGGATCGACAGTTACGAGCAGTACTTC.

This clonotype was seen a few times. The J gene is TRBJ2-6, the V gene TRBV7-2, with D perhaps TRBD1 or TRBD2 (5 bases each). Germline V gene lookup returns CDR1 SGHTA and CDR2 FQGNSA. Trimming shortened V by 6 bases and J by 6 bases, and 18 bases separated the two germline ends. This CDR3 has 16 amino acids. CDR3 DNA sequence: TGTGCCAGCAGACGGGGACCGATCCAGATGGCCAACGTCCTGACTTTC. This encodes CASRRGPIQMANVLTF.